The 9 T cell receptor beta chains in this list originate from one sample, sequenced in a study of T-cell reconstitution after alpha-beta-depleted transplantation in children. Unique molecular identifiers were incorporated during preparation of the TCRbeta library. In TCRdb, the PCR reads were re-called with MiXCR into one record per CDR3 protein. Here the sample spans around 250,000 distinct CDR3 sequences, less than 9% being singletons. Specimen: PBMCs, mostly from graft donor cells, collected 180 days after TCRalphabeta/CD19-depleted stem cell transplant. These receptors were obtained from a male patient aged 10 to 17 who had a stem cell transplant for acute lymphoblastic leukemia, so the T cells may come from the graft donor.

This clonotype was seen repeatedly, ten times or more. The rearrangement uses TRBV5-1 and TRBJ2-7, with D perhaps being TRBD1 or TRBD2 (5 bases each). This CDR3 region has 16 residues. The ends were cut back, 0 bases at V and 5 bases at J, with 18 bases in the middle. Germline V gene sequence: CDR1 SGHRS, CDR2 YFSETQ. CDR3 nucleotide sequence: TGCGCCAGCAGCTTGGCAGGGAGAGGGAGCCTCCACGAGCAGTACTTC. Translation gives CASSLAGRGSLHEQYF. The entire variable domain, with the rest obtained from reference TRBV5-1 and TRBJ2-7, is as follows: KAGVTQTPRYLIKTRGQQVTLSCSPISGHRSVSWYQQTPGQGLQFLFEYFSETQRNKGNFPGRFSGRQFSNSRSEMNVSTLELGDSALYLCASSLAGRGSLHEQYFGPGTRLTVT.

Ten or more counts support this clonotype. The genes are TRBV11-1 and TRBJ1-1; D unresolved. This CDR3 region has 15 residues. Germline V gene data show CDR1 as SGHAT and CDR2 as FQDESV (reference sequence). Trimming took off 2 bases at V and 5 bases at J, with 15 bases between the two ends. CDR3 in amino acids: CASSLLGGRGTEAFF. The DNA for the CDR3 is TGTGCCAGCAGCTTATTAGGAGGAAGAGGAACTGAAGCTTTCTTT.

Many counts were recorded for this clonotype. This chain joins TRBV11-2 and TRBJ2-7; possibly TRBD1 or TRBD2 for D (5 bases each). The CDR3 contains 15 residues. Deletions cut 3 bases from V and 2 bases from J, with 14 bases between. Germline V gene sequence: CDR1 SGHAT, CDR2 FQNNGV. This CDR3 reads CASSFLGTQTYEQYF. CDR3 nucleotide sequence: TGTGCCAGCAGCTTCCTCGGGACGCAAACCTACGAGCAGTACTTC.

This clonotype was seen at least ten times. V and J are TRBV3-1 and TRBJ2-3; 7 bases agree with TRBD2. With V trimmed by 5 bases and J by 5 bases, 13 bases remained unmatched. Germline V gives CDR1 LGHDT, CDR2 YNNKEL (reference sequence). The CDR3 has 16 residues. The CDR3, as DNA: TGTGCCAGCAGCTTTAACGGCGGGAGTGCGGGAGATACGCAGTATTTT. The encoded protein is CASSFNGGSAGDTQYF.

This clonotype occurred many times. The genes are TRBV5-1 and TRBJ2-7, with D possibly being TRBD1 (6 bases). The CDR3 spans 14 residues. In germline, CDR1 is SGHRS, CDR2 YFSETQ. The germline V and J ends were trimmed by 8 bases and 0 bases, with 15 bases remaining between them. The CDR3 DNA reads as TGCGCCAGTACGACAGGACCCTACTCCTACGAGCAGTACTTC. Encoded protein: CASTTGPYSYEQYF.

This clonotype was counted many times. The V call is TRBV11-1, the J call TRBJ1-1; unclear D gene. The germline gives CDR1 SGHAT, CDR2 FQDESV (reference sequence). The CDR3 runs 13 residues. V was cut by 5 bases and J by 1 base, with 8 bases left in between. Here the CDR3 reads CASSGWGNTEAFF. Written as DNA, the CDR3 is TGTGCCAGCAGCGGCTGGGGGAACACTGAAGCTTTCTTT.

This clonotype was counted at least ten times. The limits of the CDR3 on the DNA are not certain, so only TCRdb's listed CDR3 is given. The CDR3 loop reads CASSFGPGYEQYF. This rearrangement joins TRBV5-1 to TRBJ2-7. 13 amino acids form the CDR3, both terminal residues included. Looked up from germline, CDR1 is SGHRS and CDR2 is YFSETQ.

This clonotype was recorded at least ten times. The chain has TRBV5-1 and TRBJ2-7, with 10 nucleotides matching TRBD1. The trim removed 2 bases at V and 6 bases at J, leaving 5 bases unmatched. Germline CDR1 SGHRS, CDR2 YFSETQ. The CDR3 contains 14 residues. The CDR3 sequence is CASSFWDRGGEQYF. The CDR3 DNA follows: TGCGCCAGCAGCTTCTGGGACAGGGGAGGCGAGCAGTACTTC.

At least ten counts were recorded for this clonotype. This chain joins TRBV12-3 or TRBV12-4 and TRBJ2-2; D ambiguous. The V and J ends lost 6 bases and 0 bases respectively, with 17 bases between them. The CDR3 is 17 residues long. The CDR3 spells CASSSQRGGPNTGELFF. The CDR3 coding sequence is TGTGCCAGCAGCTCTCAACGAGGCGGTCCGAACACCGGGGAGCTGTTTTTT.